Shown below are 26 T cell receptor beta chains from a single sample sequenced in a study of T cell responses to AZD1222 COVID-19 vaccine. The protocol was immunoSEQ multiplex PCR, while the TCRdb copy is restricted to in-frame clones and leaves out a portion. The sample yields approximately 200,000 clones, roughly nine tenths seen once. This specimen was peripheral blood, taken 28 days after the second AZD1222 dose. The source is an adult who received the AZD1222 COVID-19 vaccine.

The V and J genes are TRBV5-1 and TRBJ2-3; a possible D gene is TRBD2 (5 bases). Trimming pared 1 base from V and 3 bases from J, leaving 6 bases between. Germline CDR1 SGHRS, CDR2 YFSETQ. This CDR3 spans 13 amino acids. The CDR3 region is CASSLSGTDTQYF. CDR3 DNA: TGCGCCAGCAGCTTGTCGGGGACAGATACGCAGTATTTT.

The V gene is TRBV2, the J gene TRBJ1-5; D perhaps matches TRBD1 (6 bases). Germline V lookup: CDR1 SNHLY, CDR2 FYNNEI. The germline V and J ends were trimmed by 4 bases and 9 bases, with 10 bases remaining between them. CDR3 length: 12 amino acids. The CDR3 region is CASSVRGWPQHF. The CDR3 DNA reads TGTGCCAGCAGTGTGAGGGGGTGGCCCCAGCATTTT.

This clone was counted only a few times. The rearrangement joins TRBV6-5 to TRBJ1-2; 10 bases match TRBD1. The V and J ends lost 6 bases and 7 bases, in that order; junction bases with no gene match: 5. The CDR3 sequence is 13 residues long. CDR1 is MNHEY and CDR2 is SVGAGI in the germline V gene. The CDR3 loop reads CASSSRTGGGYTF. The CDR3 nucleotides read TGTGCCAGCAGCTCCCGGACAGGGGGTGGCTACACCTTC.

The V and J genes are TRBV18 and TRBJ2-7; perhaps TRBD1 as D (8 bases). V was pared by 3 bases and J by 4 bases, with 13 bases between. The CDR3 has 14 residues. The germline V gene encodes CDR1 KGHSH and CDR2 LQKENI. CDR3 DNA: TGTGCCAGCTCACCGAACAGGGGGGGATACGAGCAGTACTTC. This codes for CASSPNRGGYEQYF.

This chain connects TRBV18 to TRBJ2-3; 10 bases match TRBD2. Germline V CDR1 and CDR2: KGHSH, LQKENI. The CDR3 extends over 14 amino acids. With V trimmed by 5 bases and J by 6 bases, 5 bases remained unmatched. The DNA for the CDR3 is TGTGCCAGCTCAAGGCTAGCGGGAGTGGATACGCAGTATTTT. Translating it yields CASSRLAGVDTQYF.

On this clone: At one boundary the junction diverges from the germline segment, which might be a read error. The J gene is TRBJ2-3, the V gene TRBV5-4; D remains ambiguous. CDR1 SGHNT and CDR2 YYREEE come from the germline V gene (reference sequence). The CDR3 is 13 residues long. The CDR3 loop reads CDLWVASTDTQYF. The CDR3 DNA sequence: TGCGACCTTTGGGTAGCAAGCACAGATACGCAGTATTTT. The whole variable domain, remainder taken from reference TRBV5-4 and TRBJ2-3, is ETGVTQSPTHLIKTRGQQVTLRCSSQSGHNTVSWYQQALGQGPQFIFQYYREEENGRGNFPPRFSGLQFPNYSSELNVNALELDDSALYLCDLWVASTDTQYFGPGTRLTVL.

CDR3 sequence (DNA): TGTGCCATCAGTGATGACGGGGAGCTGTTTTTT. Encoded protein: CAISDDGELFF. V is TRBV10-3 and J is TRBJ2-2; D uncertain. Germline CDR1 is ENHRY and CDR2 is SYGVKD. CDR3 size: 11 residues. V shed 3 bases and J shed 7 bases, with 3 bases lying between them.

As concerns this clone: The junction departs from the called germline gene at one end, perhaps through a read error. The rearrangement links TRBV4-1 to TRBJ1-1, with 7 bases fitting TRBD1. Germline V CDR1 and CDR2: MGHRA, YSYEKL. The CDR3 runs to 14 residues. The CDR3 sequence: CASRAGQLNTEAFF. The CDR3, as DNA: TGCGCTAGCAGAGCGGGACAGCTAAACACTGAAGCTTTCTTT.

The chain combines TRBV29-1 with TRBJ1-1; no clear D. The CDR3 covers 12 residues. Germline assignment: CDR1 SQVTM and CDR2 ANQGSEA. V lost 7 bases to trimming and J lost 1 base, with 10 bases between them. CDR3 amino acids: CSALVPNTEAFF. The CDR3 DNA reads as TGCAGCGCCCTTGTACCGAACACTGAAGCTTTCTTT.

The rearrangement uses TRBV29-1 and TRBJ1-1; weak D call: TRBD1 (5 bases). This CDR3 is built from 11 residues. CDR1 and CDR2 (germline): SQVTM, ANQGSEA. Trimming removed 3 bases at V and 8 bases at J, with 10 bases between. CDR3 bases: TGCAGCGTTGATCCGGGACTGGAAGCTTTCTTT. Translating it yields CSVDPGLEAFF. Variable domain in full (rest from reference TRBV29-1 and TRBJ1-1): SAVISQKPSRDICQRGTSLTIQCQVDSQVTMMFWYRQQPGQSLTLIATANQGSEATYESGFVIDKFPISRPNLTFSTLTVSNMSPEDSSIYLCSVDPGLEAFFGQGTRLTVV.

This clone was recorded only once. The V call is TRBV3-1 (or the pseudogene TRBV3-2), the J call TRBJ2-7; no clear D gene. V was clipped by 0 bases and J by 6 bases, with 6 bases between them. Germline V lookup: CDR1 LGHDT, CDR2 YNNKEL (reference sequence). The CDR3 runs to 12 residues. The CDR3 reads CASSQDYGEQYF. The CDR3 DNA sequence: TGTGCCAGCAGCCAAGATTATGGCGAGCAGTACTTC.

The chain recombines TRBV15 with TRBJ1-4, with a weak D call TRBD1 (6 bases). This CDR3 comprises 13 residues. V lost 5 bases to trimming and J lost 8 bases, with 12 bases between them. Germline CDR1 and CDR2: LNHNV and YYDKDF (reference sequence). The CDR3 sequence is CATSGGLREKLFF. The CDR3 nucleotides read TGTGCCACCAGCGGGGGGCTGCGGGAAAAACTGTTTTTT.

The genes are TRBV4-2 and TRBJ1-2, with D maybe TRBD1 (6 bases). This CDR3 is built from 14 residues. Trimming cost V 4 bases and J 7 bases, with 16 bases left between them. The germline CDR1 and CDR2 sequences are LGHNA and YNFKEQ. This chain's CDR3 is CASSLTGLKGGYTF. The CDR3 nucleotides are TGTGCCAGCAGCCTGACAGGCCTAAAGGGTGGCTACACCTTC.

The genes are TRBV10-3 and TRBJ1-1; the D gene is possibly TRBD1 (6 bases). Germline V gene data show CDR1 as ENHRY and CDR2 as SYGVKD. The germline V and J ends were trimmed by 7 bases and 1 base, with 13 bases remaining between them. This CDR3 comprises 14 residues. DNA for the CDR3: TGTGCCATCAAAACAGGGCGGGGGAACACTGAAGCTTTCTTT. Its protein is CAIKTGRGNTEAFF.

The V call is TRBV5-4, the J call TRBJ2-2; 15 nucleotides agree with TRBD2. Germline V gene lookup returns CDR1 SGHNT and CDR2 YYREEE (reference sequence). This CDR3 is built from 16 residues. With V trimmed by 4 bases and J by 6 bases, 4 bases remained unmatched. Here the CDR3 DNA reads TGTGCCAGCAGCGTCGGGACTAGCGGGAGGTCCGGGGAGCTGTTTTTT. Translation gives CASSVGTSGRSGELFF.

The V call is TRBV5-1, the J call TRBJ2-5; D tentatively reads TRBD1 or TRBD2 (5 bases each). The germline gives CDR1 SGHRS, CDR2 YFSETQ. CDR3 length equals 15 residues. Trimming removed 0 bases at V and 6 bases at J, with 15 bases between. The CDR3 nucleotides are TGCGCCAGCAGCTTGGAGACGGGGCGCGAAAAGACCCAGTACTTC. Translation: CASSLETGREKTQYF. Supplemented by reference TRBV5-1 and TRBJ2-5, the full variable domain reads KAGVTQTPRYLIKTRGQQVTLSCSPISGHRSVSWYQQTPGQGLQFLFEYFSETQRNKGNFPGRFSGRQFSNSRSEMNVSTLELGDSALYLCASSLETGREKTQYFGPGTRLLVL.

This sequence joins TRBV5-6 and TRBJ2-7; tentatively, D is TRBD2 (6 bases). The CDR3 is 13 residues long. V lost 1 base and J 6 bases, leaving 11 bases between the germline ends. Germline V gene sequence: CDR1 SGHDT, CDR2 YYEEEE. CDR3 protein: CASSLRTKSEQYF. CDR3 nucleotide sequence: TGTGCCAGCAGCTTGAGGACTAAGAGCGAGCAGTACTTC. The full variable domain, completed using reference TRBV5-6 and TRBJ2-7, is DAGVTQSPTHLIKTRGQQVTLRCSPKSGHDTVSWYQQALGQGPQFIFQYYEEEERQRGNFPDRFSGHQFPNYSSELNVNALLLGDSALYLCASSLRTKSEQYFGPGTRLTVT.

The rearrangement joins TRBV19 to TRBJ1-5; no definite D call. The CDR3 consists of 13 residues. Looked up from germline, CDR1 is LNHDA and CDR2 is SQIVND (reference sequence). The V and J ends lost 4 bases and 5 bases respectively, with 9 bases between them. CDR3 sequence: CASSTRPDQPQHF. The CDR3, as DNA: TGTGCCAGTAGTACCCGACCGGATCAGCCCCAGCATTTT.

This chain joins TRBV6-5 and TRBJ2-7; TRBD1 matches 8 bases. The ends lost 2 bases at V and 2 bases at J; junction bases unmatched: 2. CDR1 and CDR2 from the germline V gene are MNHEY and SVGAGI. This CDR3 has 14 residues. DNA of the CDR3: TGTGCCAGCAGTTACGGGACAGGAACCTACGAGCAGTACTTC. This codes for CASSYGTGTYEQYF.

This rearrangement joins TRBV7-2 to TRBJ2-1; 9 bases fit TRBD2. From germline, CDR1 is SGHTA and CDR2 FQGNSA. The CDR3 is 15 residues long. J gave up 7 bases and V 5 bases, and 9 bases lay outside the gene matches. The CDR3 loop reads CASSPRGGRENEQFF. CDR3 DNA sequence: TGTGCCAGCAGCCCTCGAGGCGGGAGGGAAAATGAGCAGTTCTTC.

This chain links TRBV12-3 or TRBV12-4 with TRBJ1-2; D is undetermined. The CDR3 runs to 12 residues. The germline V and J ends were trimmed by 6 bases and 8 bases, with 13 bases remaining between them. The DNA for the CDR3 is TGTGCCAGCAGGGCGGTCCTAGCGGGCTACACCTTC. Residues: CASRAVLAGYTF.

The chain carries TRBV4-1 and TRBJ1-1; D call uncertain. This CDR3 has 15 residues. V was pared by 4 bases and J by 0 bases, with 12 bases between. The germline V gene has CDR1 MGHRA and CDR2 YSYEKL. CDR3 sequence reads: CASSPSRVLNTEAFF. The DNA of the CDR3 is TGCGCCAGCAGCCCCTCTAGGGTGCTGAACACTGAAGCTTTCTTT.

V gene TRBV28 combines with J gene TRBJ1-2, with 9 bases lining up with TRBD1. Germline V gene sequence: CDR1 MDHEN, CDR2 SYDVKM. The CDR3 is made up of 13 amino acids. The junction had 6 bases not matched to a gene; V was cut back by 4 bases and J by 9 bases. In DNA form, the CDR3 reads TGTGCCAGCAGTTCCGGAGGGACAGGGCGCTACACCTTC. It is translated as CASSSGGTGRYTF.

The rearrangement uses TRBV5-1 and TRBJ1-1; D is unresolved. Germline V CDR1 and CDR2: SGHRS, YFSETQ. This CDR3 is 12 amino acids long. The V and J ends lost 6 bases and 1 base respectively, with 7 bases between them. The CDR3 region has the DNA TGCGCCAGCATCAATCCGAACACTGAAGCTTTCTTT. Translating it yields CASINPNTEAFF.

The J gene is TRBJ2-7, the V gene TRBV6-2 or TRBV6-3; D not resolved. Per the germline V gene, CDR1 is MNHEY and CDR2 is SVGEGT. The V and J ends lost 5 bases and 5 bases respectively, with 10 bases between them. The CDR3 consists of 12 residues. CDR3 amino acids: CASSRVHHEQYF. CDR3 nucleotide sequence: TGTGCCAGCAGTCGGGTCCACCACGAGCAGTACTTC.

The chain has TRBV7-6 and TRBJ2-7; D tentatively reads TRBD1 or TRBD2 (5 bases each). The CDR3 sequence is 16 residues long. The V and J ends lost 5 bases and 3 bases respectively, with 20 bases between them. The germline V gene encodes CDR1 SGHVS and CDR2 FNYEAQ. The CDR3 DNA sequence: TGTGCCAGCAGCCCCTCGGGGCCTTTGTATGACTACGAGCAGTACTTC. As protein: CASSPSGPLYDYEQYF. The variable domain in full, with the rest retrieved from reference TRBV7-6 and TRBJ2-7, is GAGVSQSPRYKVTKRGQDVALRCDPISGHVSLYWYRQALGQGPEFLTYFNYEAQQDKSGLPNDRFSAERPEGSISTLTIQRTEQRDSAMYRCASSPSGPLYDYEQYFGPGTRLTVT.